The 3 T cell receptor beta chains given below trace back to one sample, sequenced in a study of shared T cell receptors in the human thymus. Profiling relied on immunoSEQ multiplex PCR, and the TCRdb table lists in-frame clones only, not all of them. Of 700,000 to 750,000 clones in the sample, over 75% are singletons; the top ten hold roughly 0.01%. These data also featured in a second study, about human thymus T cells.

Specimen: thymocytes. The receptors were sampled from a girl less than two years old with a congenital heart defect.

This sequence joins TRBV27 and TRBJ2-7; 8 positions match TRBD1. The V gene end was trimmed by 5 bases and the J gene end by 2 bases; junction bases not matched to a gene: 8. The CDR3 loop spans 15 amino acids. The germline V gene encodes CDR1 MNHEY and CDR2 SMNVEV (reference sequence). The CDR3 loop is CASSQGQAETYEQYF. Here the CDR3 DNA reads TGTGCCAGCAGTCAGGGACAGGCGGAAACCTACGAGCAGTACTTC.

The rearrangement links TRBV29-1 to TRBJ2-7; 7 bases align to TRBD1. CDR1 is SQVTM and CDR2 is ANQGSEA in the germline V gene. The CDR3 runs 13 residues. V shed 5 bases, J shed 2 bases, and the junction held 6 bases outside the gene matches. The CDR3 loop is CSVIEGAAYEQYF. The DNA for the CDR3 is TGCAGCGTTATAGAGGGGGCGGCCTACGAGCAGTACTTC.

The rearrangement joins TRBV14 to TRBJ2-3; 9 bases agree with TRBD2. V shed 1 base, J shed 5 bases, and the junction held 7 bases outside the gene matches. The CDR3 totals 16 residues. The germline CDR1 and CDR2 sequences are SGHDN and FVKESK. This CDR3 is CASSQAAGGLKDTQYF. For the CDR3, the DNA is TGTGCCAGCAGCCAAGCGGCGGGGGGGCTCAAAGATACGCAGTATTTT.